This TCR beta chain was sequenced during a study of blood T cell repertoires in COVID-19. Which cohort a participant joined came from the clinical history participants gave. TCRdb's copy holds only in-frame clones and misses some; the assay was immunoSEQ multiplex PCR. The sample yields around 260,000 clones, roughly 90% seen once. The CDR3 has 14 amino acids. CDR1 is SGHRS, CDR2 YFSETQ, per germline. V was clipped by 0 bases and J by 6 bases, with 12 bases between them. Sequenced input: PBMCs or T cells enriched from blood (not recorded which). This TCR derives from a woman aged 25 to 39 who had recovered from COVID-19. J is TRBJ1-2 and V is TRBV5-1, with a weak D call TRBD1 (5 bases). The CDR3 loop reads CASSLAGGTDGYTF. In nucleotides, the CDR3 is TGCGCCAGCAGCTTGGCCGGGGGGACGGATGGCTACACCTTC.